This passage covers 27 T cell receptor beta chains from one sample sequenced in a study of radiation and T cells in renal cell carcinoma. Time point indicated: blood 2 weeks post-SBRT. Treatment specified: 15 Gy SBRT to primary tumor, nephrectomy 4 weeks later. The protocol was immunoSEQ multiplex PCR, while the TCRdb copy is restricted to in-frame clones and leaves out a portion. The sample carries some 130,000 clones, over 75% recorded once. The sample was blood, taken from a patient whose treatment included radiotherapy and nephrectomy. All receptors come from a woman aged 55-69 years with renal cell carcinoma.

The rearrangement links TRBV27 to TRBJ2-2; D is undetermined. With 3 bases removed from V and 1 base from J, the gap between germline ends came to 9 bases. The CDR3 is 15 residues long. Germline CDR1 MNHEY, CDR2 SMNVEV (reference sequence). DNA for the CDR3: TGTGCCAGCAGTTTGGGGTGGGTGAACACCGGGGAGCTGTTTTTT. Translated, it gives CASSLGWVNTGELFF.

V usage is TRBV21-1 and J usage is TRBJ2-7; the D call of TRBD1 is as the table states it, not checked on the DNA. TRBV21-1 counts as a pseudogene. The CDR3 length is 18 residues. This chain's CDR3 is CASSKRVRTRLFSYEQYF. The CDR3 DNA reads TGTGCCAGCAGCAAAAGGGTCCGGACACGCCTTTTCTCCTACGAGCAGTACTTC.

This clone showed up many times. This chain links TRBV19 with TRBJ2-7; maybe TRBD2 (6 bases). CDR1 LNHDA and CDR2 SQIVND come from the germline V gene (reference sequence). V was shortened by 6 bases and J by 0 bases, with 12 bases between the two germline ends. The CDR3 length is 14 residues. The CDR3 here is CASRLASSSYEQYF. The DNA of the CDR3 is TGTGCCAGTAGGCTAGCGTCGAGCTCCTACGAGCAGTACTTC. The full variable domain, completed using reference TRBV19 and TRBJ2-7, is DGGITQSPKYLFRKEGQNVTLSCEQNLNHDAMYWYRQDPGQGLRLIYYSQIVNDFQKGDIAEGYSVSREKKESFPLTVTSAQKNPTAFYLCASRLASSSYEQYFGPGTRLTVT.

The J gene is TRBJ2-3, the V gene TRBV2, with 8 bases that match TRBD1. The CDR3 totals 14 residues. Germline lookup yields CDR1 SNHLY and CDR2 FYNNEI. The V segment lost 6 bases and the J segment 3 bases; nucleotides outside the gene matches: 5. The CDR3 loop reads CASRRQGTTDTQYF. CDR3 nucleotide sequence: TGTGCCAGCAGAAGACAGGGGACGACAGATACGCAGTATTTT. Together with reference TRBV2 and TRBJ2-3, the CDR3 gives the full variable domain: EPEVTQTPSHQVTQMGQEVILRCVPISNHLYFYWYRQILGQKVEFLVSFYNNEISEKSEIFDDQFSVERPDGSNFTLKIRSTKLEDSAMYFCASRRQGTTDTQYFGPGTRLTVL.

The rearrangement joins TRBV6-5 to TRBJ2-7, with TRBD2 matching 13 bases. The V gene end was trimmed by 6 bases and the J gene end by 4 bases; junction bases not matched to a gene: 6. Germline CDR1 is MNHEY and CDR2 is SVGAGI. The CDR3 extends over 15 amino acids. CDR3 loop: CASRPGLAGAYEQYF. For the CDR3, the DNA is TGTGCCAGCAGACCTGGACTAGCGGGAGCGTACGAGCAGTACTTC.

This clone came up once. CDR3 sequence reads: CASSQGFDGTDTQYF. CDR3 coding DNA: TGCGCCAGCAGCCAAGGGTTCGACGGCACAGATACGCAGTATTTT. The chain combines TRBV4-1 with TRBJ2-3; no definite D call. This CDR3 contains 15 residues. V gave up 1 base and J gave up 1 base, with 9 bases separating them. CDR1 MGHRA and CDR2 YSYEKL come from the germline V gene.

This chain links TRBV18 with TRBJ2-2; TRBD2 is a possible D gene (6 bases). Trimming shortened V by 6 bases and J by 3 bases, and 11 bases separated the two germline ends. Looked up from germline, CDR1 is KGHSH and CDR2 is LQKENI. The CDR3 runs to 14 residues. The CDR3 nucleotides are TGTGCCAGCTCCGTCGGGACTGACACCGGGGAGCTGTTTTTT. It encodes CASSVGTDTGELFF. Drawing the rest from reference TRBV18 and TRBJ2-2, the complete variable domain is NAGVMQNPRHLVRRRGQEARLRCSPMKGHSHVYWYRQLPEEGLKFMVYLQKENIIDESGMPKERFSAEFPKEGPSILRIQQVVRGDSAAYFCASSVGTDTGELFFGEGSRLTVL.

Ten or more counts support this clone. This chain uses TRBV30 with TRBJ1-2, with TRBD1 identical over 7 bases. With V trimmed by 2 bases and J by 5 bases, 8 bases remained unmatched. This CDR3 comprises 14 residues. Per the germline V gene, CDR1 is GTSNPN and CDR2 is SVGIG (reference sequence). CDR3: CAWSTGQVWYGYTF. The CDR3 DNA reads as TGTGCCTGGAGTACAGGACAGGTCTGGTATGGCTACACCTTC.

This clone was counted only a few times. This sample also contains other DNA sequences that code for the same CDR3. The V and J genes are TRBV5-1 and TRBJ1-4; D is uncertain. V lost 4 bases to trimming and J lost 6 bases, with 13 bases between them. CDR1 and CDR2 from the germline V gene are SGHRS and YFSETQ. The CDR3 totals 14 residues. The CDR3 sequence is CASSLTGGDEKLFF. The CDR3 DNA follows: TGCGCCAGCAGCCTGACGGGTGGGGATGAAAAACTGTTTTTT. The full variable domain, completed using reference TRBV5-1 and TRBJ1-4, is KAGVTQTPRYLIKTRGQQVTLSCSPISGHRSVSWYQQTPGQGLQFLFEYFSETQRNKGNFPGRFSGRQFSNSRSEMNVSTLELGDSALYLCASSLTGGDEKLFFGSGTQLSVL.

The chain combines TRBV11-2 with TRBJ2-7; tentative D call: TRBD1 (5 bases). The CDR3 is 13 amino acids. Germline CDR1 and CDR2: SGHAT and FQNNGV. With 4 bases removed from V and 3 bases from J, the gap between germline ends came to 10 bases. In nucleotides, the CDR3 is TGTGCCAGCAGCTCGGACACTGTCTACGAGCAGTACTTC. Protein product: CASSSDTVYEQYF.

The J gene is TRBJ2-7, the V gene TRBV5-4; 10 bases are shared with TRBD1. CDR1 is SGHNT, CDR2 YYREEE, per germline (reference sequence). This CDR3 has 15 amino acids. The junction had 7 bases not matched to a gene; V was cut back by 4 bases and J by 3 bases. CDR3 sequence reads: CASSTRQGANYEQYF. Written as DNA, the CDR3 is TGTGCCAGCAGCACCCGACAGGGGGCGAACTACGAGCAGTACTTC.

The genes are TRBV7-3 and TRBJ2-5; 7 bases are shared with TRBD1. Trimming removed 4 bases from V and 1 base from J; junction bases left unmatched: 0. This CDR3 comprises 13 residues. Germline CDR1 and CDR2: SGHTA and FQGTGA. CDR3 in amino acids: CASSSGGQETQYF. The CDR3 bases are TGTGCCAGCAGCTCAGGGGGCCAAGAGACCCAGTACTTC.

DNA for the CDR3: TGTGCCAGCAGTTACTCCGCCGGGACTAGCCAATACGAGCAGTACTTC. Encoded protein: CASSYSAGTSQYEQYF. This chain links TRBV6-5 with TRBJ2-7; 9 bases align to TRBD2. CDR3 length equals 16 residues. Trimming at V came to 0 bases and at J to 4 bases, leaving 7 bases not matched to a gene. Germline CDR1 reads MNHEY; CDR2 reads SVGAGI.

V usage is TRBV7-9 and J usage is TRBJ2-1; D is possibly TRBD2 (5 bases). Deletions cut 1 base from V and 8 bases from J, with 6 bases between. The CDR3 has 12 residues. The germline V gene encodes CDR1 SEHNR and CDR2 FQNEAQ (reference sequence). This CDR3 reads CASSLGGDEQFF. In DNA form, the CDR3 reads TGTGCCAGCAGCTTAGGGGGAGATGAGCAGTTCTTC.

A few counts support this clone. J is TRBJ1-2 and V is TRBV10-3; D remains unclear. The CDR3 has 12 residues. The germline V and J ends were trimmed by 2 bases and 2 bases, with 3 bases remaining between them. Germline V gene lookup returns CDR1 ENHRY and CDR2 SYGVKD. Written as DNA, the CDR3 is TGTGCCATCAGTGAGAACAACTATGGCTACACCTTC. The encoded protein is CAISENNYGYTF.

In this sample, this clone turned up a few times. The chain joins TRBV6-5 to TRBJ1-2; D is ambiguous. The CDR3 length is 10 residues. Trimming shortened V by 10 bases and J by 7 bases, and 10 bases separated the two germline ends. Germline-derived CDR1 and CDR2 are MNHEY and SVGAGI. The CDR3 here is CATRNRGYTF. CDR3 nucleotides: TGTGCCACAAGAAATCGTGGCTACACCTTC.

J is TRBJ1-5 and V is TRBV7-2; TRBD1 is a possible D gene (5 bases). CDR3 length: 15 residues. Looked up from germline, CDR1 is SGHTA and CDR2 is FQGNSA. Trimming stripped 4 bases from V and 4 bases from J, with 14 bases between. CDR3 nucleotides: TGTGCCAGCAGCTCCAAAATAGGGGCAAATCAGCCCCAGCATTTT. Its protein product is CASSSKIGANQPQHF.

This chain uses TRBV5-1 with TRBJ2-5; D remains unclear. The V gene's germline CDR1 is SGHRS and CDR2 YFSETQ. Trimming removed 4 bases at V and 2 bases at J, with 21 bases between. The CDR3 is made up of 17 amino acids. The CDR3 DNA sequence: TGCGCCAGCAGCGGGGATGGGTTAAATCCCCAACAAGAGACCCAGTACTTC. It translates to CASSGDGLNPQQETQYF. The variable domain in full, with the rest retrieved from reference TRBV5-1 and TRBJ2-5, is KAGVTQTPRYLIKTRGQQVTLSCSPISGHRSVSWYQQTPGQGLQFLFEYFSETQRNKGNFPGRFSGRQFSNSRSEMNVSTLELGDSALYLCASSGDGLNPQQETQYFGPGTRLLVL.

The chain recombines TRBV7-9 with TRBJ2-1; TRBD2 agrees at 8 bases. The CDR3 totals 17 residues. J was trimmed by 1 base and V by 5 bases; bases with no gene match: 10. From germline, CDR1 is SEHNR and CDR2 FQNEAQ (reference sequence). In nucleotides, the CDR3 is TGTGCCAGCAGCCCTAGGATGGGCGGGGGGTCCTACAATGAGCAGTTCTTC. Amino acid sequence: CASSPRMGGGSYNEQFF.

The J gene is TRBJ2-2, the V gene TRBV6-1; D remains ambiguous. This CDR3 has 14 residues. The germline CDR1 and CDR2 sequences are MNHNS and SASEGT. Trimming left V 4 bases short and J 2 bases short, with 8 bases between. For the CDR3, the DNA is TGTGCCAGCAGTGTCGCTTATAACACCGGGGAGCTGTTTTTT. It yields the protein CASSVAYNTGELFF.

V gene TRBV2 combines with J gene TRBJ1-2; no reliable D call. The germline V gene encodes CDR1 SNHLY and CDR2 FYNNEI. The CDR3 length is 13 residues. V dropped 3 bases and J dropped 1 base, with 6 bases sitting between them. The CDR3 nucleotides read TGTGCCAGCAGTGAGGAGGTTAACTATGGCTACACCTTC. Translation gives CASSEEVNYGYTF.

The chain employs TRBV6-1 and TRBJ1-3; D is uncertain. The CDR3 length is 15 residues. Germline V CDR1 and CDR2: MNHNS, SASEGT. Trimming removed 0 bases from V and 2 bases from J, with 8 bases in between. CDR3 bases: TGTGCCAGCAGTGAAGCCCTCAGGACTGGAAACACCATATATTTT. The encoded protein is CASSEALRTGNTIYF.

CDR3 loop: CASSAEARSEQYF. CDR3 in DNA: TGTGCCAGCAGCGCGGAAGCTAGATCCGAGCAGTACTTC. The V call is TRBV9, the J call TRBJ2-7, with no clear D. The V gene lost 3 bases and the J gene lost 6 bases, with 13 bases spanning the gap. There are 13 residues in the CDR3. Germline values: CDR1 SGDLS, CDR2 YYNGEE.

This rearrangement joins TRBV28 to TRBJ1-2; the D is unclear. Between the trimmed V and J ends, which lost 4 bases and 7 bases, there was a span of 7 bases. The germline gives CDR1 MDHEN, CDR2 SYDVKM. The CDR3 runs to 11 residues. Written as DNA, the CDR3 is TGTGCCAGCAGTTCAAGAGCTGGCTACACCTTC. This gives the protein CASSSRAGYTF.

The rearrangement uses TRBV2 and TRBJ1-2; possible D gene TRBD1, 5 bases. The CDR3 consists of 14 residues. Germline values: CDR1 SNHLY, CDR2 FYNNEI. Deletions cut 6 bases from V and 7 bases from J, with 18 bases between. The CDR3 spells CASRVTGQGFGYTF. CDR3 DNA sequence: TGTGCCAGCAGAGTAACCGGCCAGGGCTTTGGCTACACCTTC.

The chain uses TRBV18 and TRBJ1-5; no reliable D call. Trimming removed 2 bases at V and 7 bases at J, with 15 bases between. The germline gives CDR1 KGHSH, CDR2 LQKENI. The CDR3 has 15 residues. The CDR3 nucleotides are TGTGCCAGCTCACCAACCCGCCAAGAGGGACAGCCCCAGCATTTT. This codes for CASSPTRQEGQPQHF.

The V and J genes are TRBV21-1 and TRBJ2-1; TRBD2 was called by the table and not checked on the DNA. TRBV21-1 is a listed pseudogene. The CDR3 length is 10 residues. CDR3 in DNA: TGTGCCATCGAGGCGGATGAGCAGTTCTTC. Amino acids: CAIEADEQFF.